A selection of T cell receptor beta chains follows, all from one sample in a study of OX40 agonist ivuxolimab in advanced cancers. Assay: immunoSEQ multiplex PCR; the TCRdb copy retains only in-frame clones and omits some. The repertoire holds about 38,000 clones, with around 87% as singletons. The sample was CD4+ or CD8+ T cells sorted from blood, taken in a trial of the OX40 agonist ivuxolimab. The receptors here all came from an adult with an advanced solid tumor such as melanoma, head and neck, liver or kidney cancer. Both conserved end residues are part of each CDR3. A D gene is named only where the DNA matches it firmly. Some rows have no size entry. The others give once, few or many, or a class for an expanded clone.

d_call j_call v_call clone_size cdr3_nt cdr3_aa
TRBD2 TRBJ2-3 TRBV5-1 - TGCGCCAGTGGGACTAGCCGAGCAGATACGCAGTATTTT CASGTSRADTQYF
- TRBJ1-1 TRBV6-6 - TGTGCCAGCAGCTGGCGGACTGAAGCTTTCTTT CASSWRTEAFF
- TRBJ2-2 TRBV15 - TGTGCCACCAGCCAAGCGGGCGCGAACACCGGGGAGCTGTTTTTT CATSQAGANTGELFF
- TRBJ2-5 TRBV7-2 once TGTGCCAGCAGCTCGGGCCAGACCCAGTACTTC CASSSGQTQYF
- TRBJ1-1 TRBV5-1 - TGCGCCAGCAGCTTGGGGGGTTGGCAACCGAACACTGAAGCTTTCTTT CASSLGGWQPNTEAFF
TRBD2 TRBJ2-3 TRBV9 once TGTGCCAGCAGCTTGAGCCTAGCGGGGGGGGATACGCAGTATTTT CASSLSLAGGDTQYF
- TRBJ1-2 TRBV6-1 - TGTGCCAGCAGTGAAGCCGGGACTCTCCGTGGCTACACCTTC CASSEAGTLRGYTF
TRBD2 TRBJ2-3 TRBV18 - TGTGCCAGCTCACCTAGACCATCAAGCGGGAGTACTCAGTATTTT CASSPRPSSGSTQYF
- TRBJ2-7 TRBV28 - TGTGCCAGCAGCCAAACAGGGTACGAGCAGTACTTC CASSQTGYEQYF
TRBD2 TRBJ2-2 TRBV5-1 - TGCGCCAGCAGCTTGGCCCGACTAGCGGGGCTCACCGGGGAGCTGTTTTTT CASSLARLAGLTGELFF
TRBD2 TRBJ2-5 TRBV9 - TGTGCCAGCAGCGCACCCCGGGGGGGGGCAGAGACCCAGTACTTC CASSAPRGGAETQYF
- TRBJ2-5 TRBV2 - TGTGCCAGCAGTGAAGCGCCGGCACCACAAGAGACCCAGTACTTC CASSEAPAPQETQYF
- TRBJ1-3 TRBV4-2 - TGTGCCAGCAGCCAAGCGACCCGGGAGGTCTCTGGAAACACCATATATTTT CASSQATREVSGNTIYF
TRBD1 TRBJ1-5 TRBV19 - TGTGCCAGTAAAGACAGGGGCAATCAGCCCCAGCATTTT CASKDRGNQPQHF
- TRBJ1-4 TRBV6-1 - TGTGCCAGCAGTGAACAGGGTTCCAGCGGTAATGAAAAACTGTTTTTT CASSEQGSSGNEKLFF
- TRBJ2-7 TRBV5-1 - TGCGCCAGCAGCCTTCCGGGCGCCGTATCCGAGCAGTACTTC CASSLPGAVSEQYF
- TRBJ1-4 TRBV19 once TGTGCCAGTAGTCGCTCAGCAACTAATGAAAAACTGTTTTTT CASSRSATNEKLFF
- TRBJ2-7 TRBV6-5 - TGTGCCAGCCAAACCGACTCCTACGAGCAGTACTTC CASQTDSYEQYF
TRBD2 TRBJ2-7 TRBV6-5 - TGTGCCAGCTCACCCAGCGGGAGGGCCTGGGACGAGCAGTACTTC CASSPSGRAWDEQYF
- TRBJ1-1 TRBV6-1 - TGTGCCAGCAGCTTTATTGGGGGGACGATTGAAGCTTTCTTT CASSFIGGTIEAFF
- TRBJ1-5 TRBV6-1 - TGTGCCAGCAGTGATTCGCTGACAGCCACTAATCAGCCCCAGCATTTT CASSDSLTATNQPQHF
TRBD2 TRBJ2-1 TRBV29-1 - TGCAGCGGAAAAGCGGGGGGGCAGTGGAATGAGCAGTTCTTC CSGKAGGQWNEQFF
TRBD1 TRBJ1-6 TRBV4-1 - TGCGCCAGCAGCCAAGCGCAATCCGGGACAGCACCCCTCCACTTT CASSQAQSGTAPLHF
- TRBJ1-4 TRBV18 - TGTGCCAGCTCACAACAGTTGGGGGACGCAACTAATGAAAAACTGTTTTTT CASSQQLGDATNEKLFF
- TRBJ2-4 TRBV21-1 - TGTGCCAGCAGCAGTTTAGAGGCGGTAGCCAAAAACATTCAGTACTTC CASSSLEAVAKNIQYF